Listed here are 2 T cell receptor beta chains from one sample, sequenced in a study of blood T cell repertoires in COVID-19. Method: immunoSEQ multiplex PCR; TCRdb's copy keeps in-frame clones and lacks some. The data contain roughly 230,000 clones, approximately 83% of them singletons. The material sequenced was peripheral blood. These receptors were taken from a man in his fifties with active or convalescent COVID-19.

In its sample, this clone was seen a few times. The genes are TRBV9 and TRBJ2-3; 10 bases match TRBD2. This CDR3 has 16 amino acids. V lost 4 bases, J lost 2 bases, and 7 bases stayed unmatched. Germline CDR1 and CDR2: SGDLS and YYNGEE. CDR3 residues: CASSLSGLADTDTQYF. The CDR3 nucleotides read TGTGCCAGCAGCCTCTCTGGACTAGCGGACACAGATACGCAGTATTTT.

This clone was observed a handful of times. The V and J genes are TRBV19 and TRBJ1-5; perhaps TRBD1 as D (5 bases). The V gene's germline CDR1 is LNHDA and CDR2 SQIVND (reference sequence). Trimming removed 7 bases at V and 6 bases at J, with 22 bases between. The CDR3 consists of 16 residues. For the CDR3, the DNA is TGTGCCAGTACTGCCGTCGGGCAGGGTTTTAGTCAGCCCCAGCATTTT. Translation gives CASTAVGQGFSQPQHF.